The clone carrying this T cell receptor (beta chain) was counted ten times or more. The antigen is undetermined. The data belong to a study of regulatory T cells in long-lasting Graves disease. Findings and limits, study-wide: The TCR repertoire of persistent Graves' patients was less diverse than that of newly diagnosed ones.

Arm-PCR of CDR3 regions with iRepertoire HTBI primers generated TCR beta libraries. Via MiXCR, TCRdb re-called the multiplex PCR reads, giving one row per CDR3 protein. The table lists approximately 480,000 distinct CDR3 sequences, around 15% of them singletons, with 9.5% to 15% in the top ten. Time point given: newly diagnosed GD, antithyroid drugs for less than 3 months. The TCR library was made from RNA that had been extracted from PBMCs in TRIzol. The same specimen was also included in a second study, on T cells in Graves' hyperthyroidism and ophthalmopathy. Turning to that study: A first-round RT-PCR of the TCR CDR3 used the HTBI primer set.

This sequence was found in a middle-aged man with Graves disease. Sequencing was performed on peripheral blood mononuclear cells (PBMCs), taken at new diagnosis, from a patient treated with antithyroid drugs.

CDR3 coding DNA: TGTGCCAGCAGCCCCAGCGGGGGGAAAGGGTACGAGCAGTACTTC. Protein sequence: CASSPSGGKGYEQYF. V and J are TRBV9 and TRBJ2-7; 9 nucleotides match TRBD2. This CDR3 has 15 amino acids. Germline CDR1 is SGDLS and CDR2 is YYNGEE. The V and J ends lost 4 bases and 4 bases, in that order; junction bases with no gene match: 9.